A single sample gave rise to the 9 T cell receptor beta chains below, sequenced in a study of T cells in Graves' hyperthyroidism and ophthalmopathy. From RNA transcripts, TCR beta CDR3 regions were amplified. The study used the HTBI primer set for a first-round RT-PCR of the TCR CDR3. Each CDR3 protein gets one entry after TCRdb re-called the multiplex PCR reads with MiXCR. The table lists around 620,000 distinct CDR3 sequences, about half of them singletons. Sequencing used peripheral blood or thyroid tissue (not recorded which). The receptors shown here come from an adult woman with Graves' disease, either hyperthyroidism or ophthalmopathy (not recorded which).

CDR3 residues: CASSPHRSQETQYF. The CDR3 DNA reads TGTGCCAGCAGCCCCCACCGATCCCAAGAGACCCAGTACTTC. The rearrangement joins TRBV2 to TRBJ2-5; no firm D call. Trimming removed 6 bases at V and 1 base at J, with 12 bases between. This CDR3 is 14 amino acids long. Germline lookup yields CDR1 SNHLY and CDR2 FYNNEI.

A remark on this clonotype: This may be a read error, as it is one base from a much larger clone. Given the absence of the conserved phenylalanine or tryptophan at the CDR3 end, a read error is likely. This chain uses TRBV6-6 with TRBJ2-7, with D maybe TRBD2 (7 bases). CDR1 and CDR2 (germline): MNHNY, SVGAGI (reference sequence). This CDR3 comprises 16 residues. Trimming shortened V by 7 bases and J by 0 bases, and 19 bases separated the two germline ends. The CDR3 bases are TGTGCCAGCAAGGGAGGGGGATGGGCGAGCTCCTACGAGCAGTACTCC. Its translation is CASKGGGWASSYEQYS.

This clonotype has just one count. This clone may be a read error of a much larger clone one base away. The chain has TRBV7-3 and TRBJ2-2, with 9 bases aligning to TRBD1. The CDR3 has 15 residues. CDR1 SGHTA and CDR2 FQGTGA come from the germline V gene. CDR3 sequence reads: CASSLKQGAPGELLF. The DNA of the CDR3 is TGTGCCAGCAGCTTAAAACAGGGGGCCCCCGGGGAGCTGCTTTTT.

For this clonotype: Since a much larger clone is just one base distant, this may be a read error. This likely comes from a read error, as the CDR3 has no conserved phenylalanine or tryptophan at its end. This chain uses TRBV7-2 with TRBJ1-5; no clear D gene. The CDR3 length is 17 residues. Germline V gene data show CDR1 as SGHTA and CDR2 as FQGNSA. The CDR3 nucleotides read TGCGCCAGCAGCCAAGATGGAGAGGGATGGCAAAACCAGCCCCAGCATTAT. Its protein product is CASSQDGEGWQNQPQHY.

J is TRBJ2-1 and V is TRBV15; D not resolved. This CDR3 has 14 amino acids. V was clipped by 0 bases and J by 10 bases, with 13 bases between them. Per germline, CDR1 LNHNV and CDR2 YYDKDF (reference sequence). Here the CDR3 DNA reads TGTGCCACCAGCAGAGATAATTTGGGGATGGAGCAGTTCTTC. It is translated as CATSRDNLGMEQFF.

The V call is TRBV10-3, the J call TRBJ2-2, with TRBD1 matching 7 bases. Trimming at V came to 2 bases and at J to 1 base, leaving 1 base not matched to a gene. Per germline, CDR1 ENHRY and CDR2 SYGVKD. The CDR3 has 15 amino acids. The CDR3 region is CAISEDRENTGELFF. As DNA, the CDR3 is TGTGCCATCAGTGAGGACAGGGAGAACACCGGGGAGCTGTTTTTT.

This clonotype was seen many times. V is TRBV12-3 or TRBV12-4 and J is TRBJ1-2; D perhaps matches TRBD1 (5 bases). Trimming took 5 bases from V and 4 from J, leaving 14 bases between them. This CDR3 region has 14 residues. Here the CDR3 reads CASSHRGGGYGYTF. The CDR3 DNA follows: TGTGCCAGCAGTCATCGGGGCGGCGGCTATGGCTACACCTTC.

In DNA form, the CDR3 reads TGTGCCAGCAGCCCCCTCGGTAGCGGGAGTTTCGAGCAGTACTTC. It codes for CASSPLGSGSFEQYF. The J gene is TRBJ2-7, the V gene TRBV16, with 9 bases lining up with TRBD2. The germline V gene encodes CDR1 KGHSY and CDR2 FQNENV. There are 15 residues in the CDR3. With V trimmed by 4 bases and J by 6 bases, 10 bases remained unmatched.

This sequence joins TRBV2 and TRBJ2-7; a possible D gene is TRBD1 (5 bases). The CDR3 is 13 amino acids. The germline CDR1 and CDR2 sequences are SNHLY and FYNNEI. V lost 3 bases, J lost 12 bases, and 18 bases lay in between. CDR3 residues: CASSDTGTFKMYF. The CDR3 DNA reads as TGTGCCAGCAGTGATACAGGCACTTTCAAGATGTACTTC.